Below are 31 T cell receptor beta chains sequenced from a single sample in a study of radiation and T cells in renal cell carcinoma. Profiling relied on immunoSEQ multiplex PCR, and the TCRdb table lists in-frame clones only, not all of them. The sample shows tens of thousands of clones, roughly 79% of them seen only once. As for time point: blood 2 weeks post-SBRT. The treatment denotes: 15 Gy SBRT to primary tumor, nephrectomy 4 weeks later. The specimen was blood, collected from a patient whose treatment included radiotherapy and nephrectomy. The receptor set was obtained from a man in his sixties with renal cell carcinoma.

The rearrangement links TRBV11-2 to TRBJ2-3; no reliable D call. Per germline, CDR1 SGHAT and CDR2 FQNNGV. This CDR3 contains 15 residues. V was pared by 2 bases and J by 2 bases, with 11 bases between. DNA for the CDR3: TGTGCCAGCAGCTTAAATGGGAAACTCACAGATACGCAGTATTTT. It translates to CASSLNGKLTDTQYF.

The rearrangement uses TRBV6-1 and TRBJ2-1, with D hard to call. Germline loops: CDR1 MNHNS, CDR2 SASEGT. V lost 4 bases, J lost 3 bases, and 7 bases lay in between. The CDR3 extends over 13 amino acids. The CDR3 nucleotides are TGTGCCAGCAGTGGGCAGTACTACAATGAGCAGTTCTTC. This translates into CASSGQYYNEQFF.

The chain uses TRBV18 and TRBJ2-5; unclear D gene. Germline CDR1 and CDR2: KGHSH and LQKENI. This CDR3 is 13 amino acids long. The ends were cut back, 3 bases at V and 2 bases at J, with 7 bases in the middle. In DNA, the CDR3 is TGTGCCAGCTCACCCCCGGTGCAAGAGACCCAGTACTTC. It translates to CASSPPVQETQYF.

This chain joins TRBV19 and TRBJ2-2, with 9 bases matching TRBD1. Trimming removed 6 bases from V and 6 bases from J; junction bases left unmatched: 8. CDR3 size: 15 residues. CDR1 is LNHDA, CDR2 SQIVND, per germline (reference sequence). As DNA, the CDR3 is TGTGCCAGTAGCTGGGTGACAGGGGGGTCCGGGGAGCTGTTTTTT. Residues: CASSWVTGGSGELFF.

The rearrangement uses TRBV2 and TRBJ2-2; tentatively, D is TRBD1 or TRBD2 (6 bases each). Germline V gene sequence: CDR1 SNHLY, CDR2 FYNNEI. CDR3 size: 19 residues. Trimming removed 6 bases at V and 5 bases at J, with 28 bases between. CDR3 sequence reads: CASSSGYTGLGTGTGELFF. Here the CDR3 DNA reads TGTGCCAGCAGCTCTGGGTATACAGGGTTGGGGACTGGTACCGGGGAGCTGTTTTTT.

The V and J genes are TRBV7-9 and TRBJ1-4; D might be TRBD1 (5 bases). The CDR3 length is 17 residues. The V gene's germline CDR1 is SEHNR and CDR2 FQNEAQ (reference sequence). With 3 bases removed from V and 8 bases from J, the gap between germline ends came to 22 bases. The CDR3 sequence is CASSFPGTEGAEEKLFF. The CDR3 DNA sequence: TGTGCCAGCAGCTTCCCCGGGACCGAAGGAGCGGAAGAAAAACTGTTTTTT.

This clone appeared a few times. The rearrangement joins TRBV19 to TRBJ1-2; D is unresolved. V was trimmed by 5 bases and J by 1 base, leaving 11 bases between them. Germline CDR1 reads LNHDA; CDR2 reads SQIVND (reference sequence). The CDR3 totals 14 residues. In DNA, the CDR3 is TGTGCCAGTAGTCCCTCCGGGAATAACTATGGCTACACCTTC. Protein: CASSPSGNNYGYTF.

This clone was counted a few times. CDR3 nucleotide sequence: TGCGCCAGCAGCTCCTTCGGGCGGGGGGCCTACAATGAGCAGTTCTTC. Protein product: CASSSFGRGAYNEQFF. V usage is TRBV5-1 and J usage is TRBJ2-1, with TRBD2 identical over 8 bases. The CDR3 covers 16 residues. Germline CDR1 reads SGHRS; CDR2 reads YFSETQ. Trimming at V came to 3 bases and at J to 2 bases, leaving 7 bases not matched to a gene.

The chain uses TRBV28 and TRBJ2-3; D remains ambiguous. Germline-derived CDR1 and CDR2 are MDHEN and SYDVKM. Trimming shortened V by 2 bases and J by 4 bases, and 7 bases separated the two germline ends. This CDR3 has 13 amino acids. CDR3 sequence (DNA): TGTGCCAGCAGTTTACCCGGGCCAGATACGCAGTATTTT. Its protein is CASSLPGPDTQYF.

This chain connects TRBV7-2 to TRBJ1-6; D remains unclear. CDR3 length equals 19 residues. The germline V and J ends were trimmed by 1 base and 0 bases, with 16 bases remaining between them. Germline lookup yields CDR1 SGHTA and CDR2 FQGNSA. Here the CDR3 reads CASSLVVIDPSSYNSPLHF. CDR3 bases: TGTGCCAGCAGCTTAGTAGTGATTGATCCTAGCTCCTATAATTCACCCCTCCACTTT.

V gene TRBV7-9 combines with J gene TRBJ2-2; D is unclear. The germline gives CDR1 SEHNR, CDR2 FQNEAQ (reference sequence). The CDR3 has 15 residues. V was cut by 0 bases and J by 5 bases, with 10 bases left in between. CDR3 protein: CASSLAFAETGELFF. CDR3 nucleotides: TGTGCCAGCAGCTTAGCGTTCGCGGAAACCGGGGAGCTGTTTTTT. Together with reference TRBV7-9 and TRBJ2-2, the CDR3 gives the full variable domain: DTGVSQNPRHKITKRGQNVTFRCDPISEHNRLYWYRQTLGQGPEFLTYFQNEAQLEKSRLLSDRFSAERPKGSFSTLEIQRTEQGDSAMYLCASSLAFAETGELFFGEGSRLTVL.

This clone was picked up a small number of times. This chain joins TRBV30 and TRBJ2-1; D unclear. The CDR3 is 13 amino acids. Germline-derived CDR1 and CDR2 are GTSNPN and SVGIG (reference sequence). Trimming cost V 0 bases and J 10 bases, with 13 bases left between them. In DNA form, the CDR3 reads TGTGCCTGGAGTGTACGTCTGGATGGGGAGCAGTTCTTC. It is translated as CAWSVRLDGEQFF. The full variable domain, its missing parts supplied by reference TRBV30 and TRBJ2-1, is SQTIHQWPATLVQPVGSPLSLECTVEGTSNPNLYWYRQAAGRGLQLLFYSVGIGQISSEVPQNLSASRPQDRQFILSSKKLLLSDSGFYLCAWSVRLDGEQFFGPGTRLTVL.

V and J are TRBV11-2 and TRBJ2-1; D tentatively reads TRBD1 or TRBD2 (5 bases each). Looked up from germline, CDR1 is SGHAT and CDR2 is FQNNGV. Trimming removed 5 bases from V and 5 bases from J, with 10 bases in between. The CDR3 extends over 13 amino acids. CDR3 amino acids: CASSPGPNNEQFF. CDR3 bases: TGTGCCAGCAGCCCGGGGCCTAACAATGAGCAGTTCTTC.

Turning to this clone: Distinct nucleotide sequences in the sample also encode this CDR3. The chain links TRBV6-4 to TRBJ1-3, with D perhaps TRBD1 (5 bases). The V gene lost 3 bases and the J gene lost 2 bases, with 5 bases spanning the gap. Germline CDR1 reads MRHNA; CDR2 reads SNTAGT. The CDR3 extends over 13 amino acids. The CDR3 here is CASSEGPGNTIYF. The CDR3 DNA reads TGTGCCAGCAGTGAGGGGCCTGGAAACACCATATATTTT.

CDR3 protein: CASSLGAVSYNEQFF. In DNA, the CDR3 is TGTGCCAGCAGCTTAGGGGCGGTCTCCTACAATGAGCAGTTCTTC. V usage is TRBV7-9 and J usage is TRBJ2-1; D gene unclear. Germline CDR1 SEHNR, CDR2 FQNEAQ (reference sequence). The CDR3 spans 15 residues. V was shortened by 1 base and J by 0 bases, with 7 bases between the two germline ends.

This chain connects TRBV5-6 to TRBJ2-5; 8 positions agree with TRBD2. The CDR3 is 15 residues long. Trimming at V came to 0 bases and at J to 4 bases, leaving 5 bases not matched to a gene. The V gene's germline CDR1 is SGHDT and CDR2 YYEEEE. The CDR3 DNA is TGTGCCAGCAGCTTGGTCCCGGGGGGGCCAGAGACCCAGTACTTC. Translated, it gives CASSLVPGGPETQYF.

The chain joins TRBV7-6 to TRBJ2-1, with a tentative D call TRBD2 (5 bases). The CDR3 contains 17 residues. Germline V gives CDR1 SGHVS, CDR2 FNYEAQ. The germline V and J ends were trimmed by 1 base and 0 bases, with 13 bases remaining between them. The chain's CDR3 is CASSLGIGVSSYNEQFF. The CDR3 DNA reads TGTGCCAGCAGCTTAGGAATCGGGGTTAGCTCCTACAATGAGCAGTTCTTC.

In this sample, this clone turned up once. The chain carries TRBV5-1 and TRBJ2-5; 11 nucleotides match TRBD1. Trimming removed 3 bases from V and 4 bases from J; junction bases left unmatched: 5. CDR1 and CDR2 from the germline V gene are SGHRS and YFSETQ. The CDR3 has 15 amino acids. The CDR3 nucleotides read TGCGCCAGCAGCTCGGGACAGGGGGAACTAGAGACCCAGTACTTC. Translated, it gives CASSSGQGELETQYF.

The count of this clone is one. This chain joins TRBV6-6 and TRBJ1-5, with D maybe TRBD1 (6 bases). The CDR3 contains 15 residues. V lost 1 base and J lost 4, with 11 bases in between. Germline CDR1 reads MNHNY; CDR2 reads SVGAGI (reference sequence). CDR3 loop: CASSYLAGANQPQHF. The DNA of the CDR3 is TGTGCCAGCAGTTACTTGGCAGGGGCAAATCAGCCCCAGCATTTT.

This chain joins TRBV7-9 and TRBJ2-1; D remains ambiguous. Germline assignment: CDR1 SEHNR and CDR2 FQNEAQ (reference sequence). The V end lost 1 base, the J end lost 8 bases, and 6 bases lay between the germline ends. This CDR3 contains 12 residues. The CDR3 loop is CASSLVPHEQFF. The CDR3 DNA reads TGTGCCAGCAGCTTAGTTCCCCATGAGCAGTTCTTC.

This clone was detected a few times. The CDR3 nucleotides are TGTGCCAGCAGCACACAACCTAGCGGGGCGCCCCAGAGCACAGATACGCAGTATTTT. Residues: CASSTQPSGAPQSTDTQYF. The V and J genes are TRBV2 and TRBJ2-3; TRBD2 matches 9 bases. Germline V gene sequence: CDR1 SNHLY, CDR2 FYNNEI. J lost 0 bases, V lost 6 bases, and 16 bases had no gene match. This CDR3 is built from 19 residues.

The chain uses TRBV5-4 and TRBJ2-4; 10 bases are a match to TRBD2. The V gene end was trimmed by 0 bases and the J gene end by 6 bases; junction bases not matched to a gene: 9. CDR3 size: 17 residues. Per germline, CDR1 SGHNT and CDR2 YYREEE (reference sequence). CDR3 sequence (DNA): TGTGCCAGCAGCTTGGATCTCCCTAGCGGGAGTGGAAACATTCAGTACTTC. Protein sequence: CASSLDLPSGSGNIQYF.

This clone was counted a single time. The V gene is TRBV6-4, the J gene TRBJ1-1; 9 nucleotides match TRBD1. The CDR3 length is 14 residues. After removal of 6 bases from V and 2 bases from J, the junction contained 4 bases not matched to a gene. Germline V CDR1 and CDR2: MRHNA, SNTAGT. The CDR3 spells CASSPQGANTEAFF. CDR3 bases: TGTGCCAGCAGCCCACAGGGGGCAAACACTGAAGCTTTCTTT.

The genes are TRBV19 and TRBJ2-7; 9 bases are a match to TRBD1. Germline V lookup: CDR1 LNHDA, CDR2 SQIVND (reference sequence). CDR3 length: 16 amino acids. V lost 3 bases, J lost 6 bases, and 12 bases stayed unmatched. The CDR3 region has the DNA TGTGCCAGTAGTATGAGGGGACAGGGCCTTTCCGGCGAGCAGTACTTC. Amino acid sequence: CASSMRGQGLSGEQYF.

This chain uses TRBV6-5 with TRBJ1-1; a possible D gene is TRBD1 (6 bases). CDR3 length equals 14 residues. Per germline, CDR1 MNHEY and CDR2 SVGAGI. The V and J ends lost 4 bases and 7 bases respectively, with 16 bases between them. The CDR3 nucleotides are TGTGCCAGCAGTTTGATTGGGGGCAGGGGTGAAGCTTTCTTT. Translation: CASSLIGGRGEAFF.

This chain uses TRBV5-5 with TRBJ1-2, with D possibly matching TRBD1 (6 bases). This CDR3 contains 16 residues. Germline-derived CDR1 and CDR2 are SGHKS and YYEKEE (reference sequence). The V end was cut by 3 bases, the J end by 7 bases, with 22 bases between. The CDR3 spells CASSSLPGGGRGGYTF. CDR3 nucleotides: TGTGCCAGCAGCTCCCTCCCCGGGGGGGGGCGTGGTGGCTACACCTTC.

The chain links TRBV7-8 to TRBJ1-5, with 8 bases aligning to TRBD1. The CDR3 runs to 15 residues. The J segment lost 7 bases and the V segment lost 1 base, leaving 6 bases of the junction unmatched. Germline CDR1 SGHVS, CDR2 FQNEAQ. CDR3 region: CASSLVNRGAQPQHF. CDR3 coding DNA: TGTGCCAGCAGCTTAGTCAACAGGGGGGCCCAGCCCCAGCATTTT.

The V and J genes are TRBV21-1 and TRBJ1-4. TRBV21-1 is classified as a pseudogene. There are 16 residues in the CDR3. DNA for the CDR3: TGTGCCAGCAGCAAAAGGAGGCGCCTCAGAGGCGAAAAACTGTTTTTT. Amino acids: CASSKRRRLRGEKLFF.

V gene TRBV7-9 combines with J gene TRBJ1-5; TRBD1 agrees at 10 bases. J gave up 7 bases and V 5 bases, and 5 bases lay outside the gene matches. CDR3 length equals 14 residues. The germline V gene encodes CDR1 SEHNR and CDR2 FQNEAQ (reference sequence). The CDR3 here is CASSRGTGEQPQHF. Here the CDR3 DNA reads TGTGCCAGCAGCCGGGGGACAGGGGAACAGCCCCAGCATTTT.

The chain joins TRBV30 to TRBJ1-2; unclear D gene. Germline CDR1 is GTSNPN and CDR2 is SVGIG (reference sequence). The V gene lost 5 bases and the J gene lost 4 bases, with 11 bases spanning the gap. The CDR3 totals 12 residues. The CDR3 DNA follows: TGTGCCTGGCTTGGGGATGGCTATGGCTACACCTTC. This sequence encodes CAWLGDGYGYTF.

The chain couples TRBV5-6 to TRBJ2-3; D may be TRBD1 or TRBD2 (5 bases each). Trimming took 3 bases from V and 5 from J, leaving 19 bases between them. The CDR3 is 16 residues long. Germline CDR1 SGHDT, CDR2 YYEEEE. The CDR3 DNA reads TGTGCCAGCAGCTCGAACTTGCTCATGGGGGAAGATACGCAGTATTTT. It yields the protein CASSSNLLMGEDTQYF.